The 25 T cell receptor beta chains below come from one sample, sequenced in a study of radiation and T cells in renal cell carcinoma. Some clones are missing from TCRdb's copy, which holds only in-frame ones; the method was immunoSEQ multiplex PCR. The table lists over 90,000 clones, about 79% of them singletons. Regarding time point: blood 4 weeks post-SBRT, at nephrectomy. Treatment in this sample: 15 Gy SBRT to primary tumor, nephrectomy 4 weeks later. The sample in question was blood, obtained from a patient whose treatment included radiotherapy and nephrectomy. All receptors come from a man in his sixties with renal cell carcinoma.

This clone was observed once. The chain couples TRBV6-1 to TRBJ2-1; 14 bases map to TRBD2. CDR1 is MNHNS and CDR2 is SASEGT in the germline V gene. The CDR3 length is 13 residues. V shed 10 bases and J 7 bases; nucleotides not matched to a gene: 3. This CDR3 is CAIGTSGRNEQFF. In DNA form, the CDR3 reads TGTGCCATCGGGACTAGCGGGAGAAATGAGCAGTTCTTC.

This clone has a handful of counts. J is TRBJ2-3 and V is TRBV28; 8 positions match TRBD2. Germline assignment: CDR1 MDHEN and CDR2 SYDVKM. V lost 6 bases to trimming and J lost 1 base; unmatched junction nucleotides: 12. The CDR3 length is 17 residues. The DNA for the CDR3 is TGTGCCAGCAGGGACCGATCAGCGGGAGCGGGCACAGATACGCAGTATTTT. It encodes CASRDRSAGAGTDTQYF. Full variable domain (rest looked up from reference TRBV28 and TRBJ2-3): DVKVTQSSRYLVKRTGEKVFLECVQDMDHENMFWYRQDPGLGLRLIYFSYDVKMKEKGDIPEGYSVSREKKERFSLILESASTNQTSMYLCASRDRSAGAGTDTQYFGPGTRLTVL.

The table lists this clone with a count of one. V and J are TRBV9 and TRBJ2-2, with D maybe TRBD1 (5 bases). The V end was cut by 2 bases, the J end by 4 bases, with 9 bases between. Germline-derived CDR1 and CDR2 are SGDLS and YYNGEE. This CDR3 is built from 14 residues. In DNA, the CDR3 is TGTGCCAGCAGCGTCAGGCAGGGCACCGGGGAGCTGTTTTTT. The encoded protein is CASSVRQGTGELFF.

The CDR3 is CASSSPGQGGMAGGPQTQYF. Written as DNA, the CDR3 is TGTGCCAGCAGTTCACCGGGACAGGGTGGCATGGCGGGAGGGCCGCAGACCCAGTACTTC. The genes are TRBV28 and TRBJ2-5, with D perhaps given as TRBD1 or TRBD2 (9 bases each). V was clipped by 4 bases and J by 6 bases, with 33 bases between them. This CDR3 is built from 20 residues. Looked up from germline, CDR1 is MDHEN and CDR2 is SYDVKM.

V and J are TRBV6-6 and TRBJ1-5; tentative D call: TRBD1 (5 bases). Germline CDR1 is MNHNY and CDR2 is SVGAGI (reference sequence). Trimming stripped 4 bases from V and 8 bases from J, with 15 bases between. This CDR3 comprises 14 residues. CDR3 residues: CASSSQGVVEPQHF. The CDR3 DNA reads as TGTGCCAGCAGTTCCCAGGGAGTAGTCGAGCCCCAGCATTTT.

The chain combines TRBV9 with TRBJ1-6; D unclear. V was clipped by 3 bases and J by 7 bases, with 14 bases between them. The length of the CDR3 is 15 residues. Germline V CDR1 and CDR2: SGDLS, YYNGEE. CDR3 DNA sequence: TGTGCCAGCAGCGGAGAGAATGGGCCAAATTCACCCCTCCACTTT. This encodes CASSGENGPNSPLHF.

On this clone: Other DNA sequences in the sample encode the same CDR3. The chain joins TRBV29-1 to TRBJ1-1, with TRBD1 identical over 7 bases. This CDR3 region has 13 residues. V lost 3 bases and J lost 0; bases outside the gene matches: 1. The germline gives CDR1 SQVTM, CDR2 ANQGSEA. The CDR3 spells CSVDRGMNTEAFF. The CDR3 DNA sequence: TGCAGCGTTGACAGGGGGATGAACACTGAAGCTTTCTTT.

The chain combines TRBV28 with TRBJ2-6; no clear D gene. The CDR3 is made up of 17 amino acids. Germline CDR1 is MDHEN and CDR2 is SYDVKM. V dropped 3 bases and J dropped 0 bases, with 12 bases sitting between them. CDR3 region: CASSFGHDFSGANVLTF. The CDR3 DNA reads TGTGCCAGCAGTTTCGGGCACGACTTCTCTGGGGCCAACGTCCTGACTTTC.

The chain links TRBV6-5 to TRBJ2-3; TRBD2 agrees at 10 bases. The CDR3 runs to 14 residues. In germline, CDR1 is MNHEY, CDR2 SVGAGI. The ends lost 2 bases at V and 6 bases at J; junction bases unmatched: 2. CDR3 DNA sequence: TGTGCCAGCAGTTACGGGACTAGCGTGGATACGCAGTATTTT. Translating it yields CASSYGTSVDTQYF.

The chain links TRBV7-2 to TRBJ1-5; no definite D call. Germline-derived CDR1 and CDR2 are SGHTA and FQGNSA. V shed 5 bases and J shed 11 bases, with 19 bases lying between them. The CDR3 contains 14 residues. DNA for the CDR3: TGTGCCAGCAGCCCCCCGGGGAGGGCGGCAGCCCAGCATTTT. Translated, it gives CASSPPGRAAAQHF.

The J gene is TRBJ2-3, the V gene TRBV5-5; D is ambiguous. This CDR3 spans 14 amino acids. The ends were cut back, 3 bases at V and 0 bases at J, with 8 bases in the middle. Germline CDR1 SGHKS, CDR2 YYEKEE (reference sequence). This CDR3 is CASSSTVSTDTQYF. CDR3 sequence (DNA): TGTGCCAGCAGCTCCACGGTTAGCACAGATACGCAGTATTTT.

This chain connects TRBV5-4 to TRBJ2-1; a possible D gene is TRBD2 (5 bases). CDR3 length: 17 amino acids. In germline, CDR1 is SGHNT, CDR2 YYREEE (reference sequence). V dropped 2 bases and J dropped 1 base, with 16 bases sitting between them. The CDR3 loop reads CASSFEGTRLSYNEQFF. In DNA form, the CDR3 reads TGTGCCAGCAGCTTCGAGGGCACCCGCCTATCCTACAATGAGCAGTTCTTC.

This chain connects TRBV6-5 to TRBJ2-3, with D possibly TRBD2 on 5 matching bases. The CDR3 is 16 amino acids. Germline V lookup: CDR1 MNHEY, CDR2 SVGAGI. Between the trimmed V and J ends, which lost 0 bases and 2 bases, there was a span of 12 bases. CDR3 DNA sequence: TGTGCCAGCAGTTACTCGAGGGAGCTCTTCACAGATACGCAGTATTTT. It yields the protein CASSYSRELFTDTQYF.

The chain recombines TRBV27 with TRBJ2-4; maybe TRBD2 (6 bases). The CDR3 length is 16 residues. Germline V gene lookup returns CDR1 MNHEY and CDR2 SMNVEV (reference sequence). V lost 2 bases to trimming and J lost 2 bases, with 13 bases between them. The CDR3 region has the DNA TGTGCCAGCAGTTTAAGGAGGGAAATAACCAAAAACATTCAGTACTTC. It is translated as CASSLRREITKNIQYF.

The CDR3 here is CASSGQGEQYF. DNA for the CDR3: TGTGCCAGCAGCGGACAGGGCGAGCAGTACTTC. The rearrangement links TRBV6-5 to TRBJ2-7, with 8 bases matching TRBD1. V shed 6 bases, J shed 6 bases, and the junction held 1 base outside the gene matches. In germline, CDR1 is MNHEY, CDR2 SVGAGI. This CDR3 has 11 amino acids.

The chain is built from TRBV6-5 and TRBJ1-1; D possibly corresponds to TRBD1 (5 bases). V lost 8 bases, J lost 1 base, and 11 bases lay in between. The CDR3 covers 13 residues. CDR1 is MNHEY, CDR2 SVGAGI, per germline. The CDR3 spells CASSTGGNTEAFF. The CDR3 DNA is TGTGCCAGCTCCACGGGGGGGAACACTGAAGCTTTCTTT.

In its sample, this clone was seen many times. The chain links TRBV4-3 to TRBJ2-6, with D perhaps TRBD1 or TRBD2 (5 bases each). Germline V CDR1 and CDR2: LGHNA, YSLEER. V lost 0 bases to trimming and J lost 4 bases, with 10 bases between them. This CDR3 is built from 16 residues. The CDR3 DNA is TGCGCCAGCAGCCAAGATGCCGGGGCCGGGGCCAACGTCCTGACTTTC. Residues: CASSQDAGAGANVLTF.

The CDR3 nucleotides read TGTGCCAGCTTGGAGGGACCAATACCCAATGAGCAGTTCTTC. Translation gives CASLEGPIPNEQFF. V and J are TRBV7-2 and TRBJ2-1; TRBD2 is a possible D gene (6 bases). This CDR3 region has 14 residues. Trimming shortened V by 8 bases and J by 6 bases, and 17 bases separated the two germline ends. Germline loops: CDR1 SGHTA, CDR2 FQGNSA.

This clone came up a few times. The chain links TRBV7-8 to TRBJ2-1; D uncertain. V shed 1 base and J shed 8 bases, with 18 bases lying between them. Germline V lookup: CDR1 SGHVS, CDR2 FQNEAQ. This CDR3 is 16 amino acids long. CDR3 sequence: CASSLVGLGSRHEQFF. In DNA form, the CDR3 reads TGTGCCAGCAGCTTAGTAGGGCTAGGGTCTCGACATGAGCAGTTCTTC.

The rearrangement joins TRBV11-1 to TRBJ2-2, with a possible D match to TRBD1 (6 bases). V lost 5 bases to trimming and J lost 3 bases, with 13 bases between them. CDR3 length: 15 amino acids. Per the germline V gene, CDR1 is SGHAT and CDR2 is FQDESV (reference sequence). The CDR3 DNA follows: TGTGCCAGCAGCGTCGGGACACTTGACACCGGGGAGCTGTTTTTT. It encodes CASSVGTLDTGELFF.

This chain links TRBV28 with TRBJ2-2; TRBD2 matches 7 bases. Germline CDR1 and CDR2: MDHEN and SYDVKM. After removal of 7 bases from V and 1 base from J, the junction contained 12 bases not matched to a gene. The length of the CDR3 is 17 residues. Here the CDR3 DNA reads TGTGCCAGCACCCGAACGCGCGGGAGAGGGAACACCGGGGAGCTGTTTTTT. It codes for CASTRTRGRGNTGELFF.

CDR3 nucleotides: TGTGCCAGCAGCTTAGTGCAGGTCTCTGGAAACACCATATATTTT. Protein: CASSLVQVSGNTIYF. The chain couples TRBV7-9 to TRBJ1-3; no clear D gene. Germline V gives CDR1 SEHNR, CDR2 FQNEAQ (reference sequence). CDR3 size: 15 residues. The ends were cut back, 1 base at V and 0 bases at J, with 7 bases in the middle.

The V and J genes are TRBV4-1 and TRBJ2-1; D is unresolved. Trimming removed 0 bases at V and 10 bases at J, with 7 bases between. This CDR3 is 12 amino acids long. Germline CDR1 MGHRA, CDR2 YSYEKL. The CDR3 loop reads CASSQEGLEQFF. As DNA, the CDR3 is TGCGCCAGCAGCCAAGAAGGCCTAGAGCAGTTCTTC.

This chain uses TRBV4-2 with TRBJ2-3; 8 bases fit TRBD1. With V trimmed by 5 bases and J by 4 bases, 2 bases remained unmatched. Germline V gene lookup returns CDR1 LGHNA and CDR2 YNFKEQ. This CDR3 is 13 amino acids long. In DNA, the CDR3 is TGTGCCAGCAGCAAACAGGGGGCAGATACGCAGTATTTT. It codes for CASSKQGADTQYF.

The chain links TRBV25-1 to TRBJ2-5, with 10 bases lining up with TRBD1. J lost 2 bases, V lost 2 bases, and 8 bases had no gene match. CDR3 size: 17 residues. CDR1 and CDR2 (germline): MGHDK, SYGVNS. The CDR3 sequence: CASSEAGTGALQETQYF. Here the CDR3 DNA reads TGTGCCAGCAGTGAAGCCGGGACAGGGGCCTTACAAGAGACCCAGTACTTC.